These T cell receptor beta chains were read from a single sample in a study of control samples from healthy donors and cancer patients. Produced via immunoSEQ multiplex PCR; TCRdb's table is partial and in-frame only. Of 50,000 to 70,000 clones listed, 95% to 97% are singletons. Source material: blood. Receptor source: a woman between 18 and 29 years old in good health. Each CDR3 is given with its conserved first and last residue. The D gene is left open where the match is weak. Size values are once, few and many counts, or a class for expanded clones, and some rows have none.

v_call: TRBV13; j_call: TRBJ2-1; clone_size: -; d_call: TRBD1; cdr3_aa: CASRLQGASSYEQFF; cdr3_nt: TGTGCCAGCAGACTACAGGGGGCGTCTAGTTATGAGCAGTTCTTC
v_call: TRBV4-1; j_call: TRBJ1-2; clone_size: -; d_call: -; cdr3_aa: CASSQDADTQNYGYTF; cdr3_nt: TGCGCCAGCAGCCAAGATGCGGACACCCAGAACTATGGCTACACCTTC
v_call: TRBV7-8; j_call: TRBJ2-3; clone_size: once; d_call: TRBD2; cdr3_aa: CASSLVAAGGDTQYF; cdr3_nt: TGTGCCAGCAGCTTAGTCGCGGCGGGGGGGGATACGCAGTATTTT
v_call: TRBV21-1; j_call: TRBJ1-4; clone_size: -; d_call: -; cdr3_aa: CASSKGGQGANEEKLFF; cdr3_nt: TGTGCCAGCAGCAAAGGGGGGCAGGGAGCAAATGAAGAAAAACTGTTTTTT
v_call: TRBV2; j_call: TRBJ1-2; clone_size: -; d_call: TRBD1; cdr3_aa: CASSHPGQGYGYTF; cdr3_nt: TGTGCCAGCAGCCACCCGGGACAGGGCTATGGCTACACCTTC
v_call: TRBV4-3; j_call: TRBJ1-1; clone_size: -; d_call: -; cdr3_aa: CASSPPGSTEAFF; cdr3_nt: TGCGCCAGCAGCCCACCGGGGAGCACTGAAGCTTTCTTT
v_call: TRBV7-2; j_call: TRBJ2-3; clone_size: -; d_call: -; cdr3_aa: CASSLSGDTQYF; cdr3_nt: TGTGCCAGCAGCTTAAGCGGGGATACGCAGTATTTT
v_call: TRBV11-2; j_call: TRBJ1-1; clone_size: -; d_call: -; cdr3_aa: CASSPKGDTEAFF; cdr3_nt: TGTGCCAGCAGCCCGAAGGGGGACACTGAAGCTTTCTTT
v_call: TRBV30; j_call: TRBJ2-7; clone_size: few; d_call: -; cdr3_aa: CAWARTKEQYF; cdr3_nt: TGTGCCTGGGCCAGGACTAAGGAGCAGTACTTC
v_call: TRBV5-4; j_call: TRBJ1-2; clone_size: -; d_call: TRBD1; cdr3_aa: CASSFVGRGPDGYTF; cdr3_nt: TGTGCCAGCAGCTTTGTGGGCAGGGGGCCCGATGGCTACACCTTC
v_call: TRBV10-2; j_call: TRBJ1-2; clone_size: -; d_call: TRBD1; cdr3_aa: CASSTGQGYGYTF; cdr3_nt: TGCGCCAGCAGCACGGGACAGGGTTATGGCTACACCTTC
v_call: TRBV18; j_call: TRBJ1-2; clone_size: -; d_call: TRBD1; cdr3_aa: CASSSDDREVRGYTF; cdr3_nt: TGTGCCAGCTCAAGTGATGACAGGGAGGTGAGAGGCTACACCTTC
v_call: TRBV30; j_call: TRBJ1-1; clone_size: -; d_call: -; cdr3_aa: CAWSGSTGENTEAFF; cdr3_nt: TGTGCCTGGAGTGGTTCGACAGGAGAAAACACTGAAGCTTTCTTT
v_call: TRBV29-1; j_call: TRBJ2-7; clone_size: -; d_call: -; cdr3_aa: CSVEDPGLSQYF; cdr3_nt: TGCAGCGTTGAAGATCCGGGGCTATCGCAGTACTTC
v_call: TRBV30; j_call: TRBJ1-2; clone_size: once; d_call: TRBD1; cdr3_aa: CVWGQPGGYTF; cdr3_nt: TGTGTCTGGGGACAGCCGGGTGGCTACACCTTC
v_call: TRBV5-1; j_call: TRBJ1-2; clone_size: -; d_call: TRBD1; cdr3_aa: CASSPVSGGYYGYTF; cdr3_nt: TGCGCCAGCAGCCCTGTCTCAGGGGGCTACTATGGCTACACCTTC
v_call: TRBV19; j_call: TRBJ1-5; clone_size: -; d_call: -; cdr3_aa: CASSMYGTGLDQPQHF; cdr3_nt: TGTGCCAGTAGTATGTACGGGACGGGGTTAGATCAGCCCCAGCATTTT
v_call: TRBV6-5; j_call: TRBJ2-3; clone_size: -; d_call: TRBD2; cdr3_aa: CASSPSGGPADTQYF; cdr3_nt: TGTGCCAGCAGCCCCTCGGGGGGGCCCGCAGATACGCAGTATTTT
v_call: TRBV5-6; j_call: TRBJ1-2; clone_size: -; d_call: -; cdr3_aa: CASSLFGEKRYGYTF; cdr3_nt: TGTGCCAGCAGCTTGTTCGGGGAAAAACGGTATGGCTACACCTTC
v_call: TRBV4-2; j_call: TRBJ1-4; clone_size: -; d_call: TRBD1; cdr3_aa: CASSQEGRGRRKLEKLFF; cdr3_nt: TGTGCCAGCAGCCAAGAGGGCAGGGGGCGCCGTAAGTTAGAAAAACTGTTTTTT
v_call: TRBV7-2; j_call: TRBJ2-1; clone_size: -; d_call: TRBD2; cdr3_aa: CASSLAPRGGSYNEQFF; cdr3_nt: TGTGCCAGCAGCTTAGCGCCTCGGGGGGGCTCCTACAATGAGCAGTTCTTC
v_call: TRBV6-5; j_call: TRBJ1-3; clone_size: -; d_call: -; cdr3_aa: CASSYLTEPSGNTIYF; cdr3_nt: TGTGCCAGCAGTTACCTAACAGAGCCCTCTGGAAACACCATATATTTT
v_call: TRBV5-8; j_call: TRBJ1-1; clone_size: -; d_call: -; cdr3_aa: CASSLDREAFF; cdr3_nt: TGTGCCAGCAGCCTCGACAGGGAAGCTTTCTTT
v_call: TRBV4-1; j_call: TRBJ2-5; clone_size: -; d_call: TRBD2; cdr3_aa: CASSKLPPGLAGKETQYF; cdr3_nt: TGCGCCAGCAGCAAACTACCCCCGGGACTAGCGGGGAAAGAGACCCAGTACTTC
v_call: TRBV2; j_call: TRBJ2-7; clone_size: -; d_call: -; cdr3_aa: CASSSSSGSGGGDEQYF; cdr3_nt: TGTGCCAGCAGTAGCTCATCGGGGTCAGGAGGTGGCGACGAGCAGTACTTC
v_call: TRBV5-1; j_call: TRBJ2-3; clone_size: -; d_call: TRBD2; cdr3_aa: CASTSTSGGDPSTDTQYF; cdr3_nt: TGCGCCAGCACCTCGACTAGCGGAGGGGACCCTAGCACAGATACGCAGTATTTT
v_call: TRBV6-1; j_call: TRBJ1-6; clone_size: -; d_call: -; cdr3_aa: CASSEAAGVGNSPLHF; cdr3_nt: TGTGCCAGCAGTGAAGCGGCGGGGGTGGGTAATTCACCCCTCCACTTT
v_call: TRBV5-4; j_call: TRBJ1-2; clone_size: -; d_call: TRBD1; cdr3_aa: CASSIGTGRYGYTF; cdr3_nt: TGTGCCAGCAGCATAGGGACAGGCCGCTATGGCTACACCTTC
v_call: TRBV27; j_call: TRBJ1-4; clone_size: -; d_call: -; cdr3_aa: CASSLFSLDRDNEKLFF; cdr3_nt: TGTGCCAGCAGTTTATTCTCTCTCGACAGAGATAATGAAAAACTGTTTTTT
v_call: TRBV5-4; j_call: TRBJ1-2; clone_size: -; d_call: -; cdr3_aa: CASSPSDGYGYTF; cdr3_nt: TGTGCCAGCAGCCCCAGCGACGGCTATGGCTACACCTTC
v_call: TRBV4-3; j_call: TRBJ1-2; clone_size: -; d_call: -; cdr3_aa: CASSQAFPGGYYGYTF; cdr3_nt: TGCGCCAGCAGCCAAGCCTTTCCCGGGGGTTACTATGGCTACACCTTC
v_call: TRBV29-1; j_call: TRBJ1-4; clone_size: once; d_call: -; cdr3_aa: CSVTGRGPTNEKLFF; cdr3_nt: TGCAGCGTTACTGGGAGGGGCCCGACTAATGAAAAACTGTTTTTT
v_call: TRBV27; j_call: TRBJ2-7; clone_size: -; d_call: TRBD2; cdr3_aa: CASSKAGGGNEQYF; cdr3_nt: TGTGCCAGCAGCAAAGCGGGGGGCGGGAACGAGCAGTACTTC
v_call: TRBV27; j_call: TRBJ1-6; clone_size: -; d_call: -; cdr3_aa: CASSFGRASPLHF; cdr3_nt: TGTGCCAGCAGCTTTGGACGGGCTTCACCCCTCCACTTT
v_call: TRBV19; j_call: TRBJ1-1; clone_size: -; d_call: TRBD1; cdr3_aa: CASSIASRGREGTEAFF; cdr3_nt: TGTGCCAGTAGTATCGCCTCCAGGGGGCGAGAGGGCACTGAAGCTTTCTTT
v_call: TRBV19; j_call: TRBJ1-1; clone_size: -; d_call: -; cdr3_aa: CASSPGVNTEAFF; cdr3_nt: TGTGCCAGTAGTCCAGGCGTGAACACTGAAGCTTTCTTT
v_call: TRBV9; j_call: TRBJ1-2; clone_size: -; d_call: TRBD1; cdr3_aa: CASTAQGLIGGYGYTF; cdr3_nt: TGTGCCAGCACAGCACAGGGGCTCATTGGGGGCTATGGCTACACCTTC
v_call: TRBV18; j_call: TRBJ1-2; clone_size: -; d_call: TRBD1; cdr3_aa: CASSPFLRGREDYGYTF; cdr3_nt: TGTGCCAGCTCACCATTTTTAAGGGGGCGCGAGGACTATGGCTACACCTTC
v_call: TRBV6-2/TRBV6-3; j_call: TRBJ2-1; clone_size: -; d_call: TRBD2; cdr3_aa: CASSSLIAGALQLFF; cdr3_nt: TGTGCCAGCAGCTCGCTTATAGCGGGGGCCCTTCAGCTGTTCTTC
v_call: TRBV3-1/TRBV3-2; j_call: TRBJ1-2; clone_size: once; d_call: -; cdr3_aa: CASSRHPGLTNYGYTF; cdr3_nt: TGTGCCAGCAGCCGACATCCCGGATTAACTAACTATGGCTACACCTTC
v_call: TRBV12-3/TRBV12-4; j_call: TRBJ1-2; clone_size: -; d_call: TRBD1; cdr3_aa: CASSFRGAGYTF; cdr3_nt: TGTGCCAGCAGTTTCAGGGGGGCTGGCTACACCTTC
v_call: TRBV7-9; j_call: TRBJ2-7; clone_size: -; d_call: -; cdr3_aa: CASSPGASYEQYF; cdr3_nt: TGTGCCAGCAGCCCAGGGGCTTCCTACGAGCAGTACTTC
v_call: TRBV29-1; j_call: TRBJ1-1; clone_size: once; d_call: -; cdr3_aa: CSVCDLNTEAFF; cdr3_nt: TGCAGCGTTTGTGACCTGAACACTGAAGCTTTCTTT
v_call: TRBV30; j_call: TRBJ1-1; clone_size: -; d_call: -; cdr3_aa: CAWSVYPGTINTEAFF; cdr3_nt: TGTGCCTGGAGTGTATACCCCGGGACAATCAACACTGAAGCTTTCTTT
v_call: TRBV30; j_call: TRBJ2-7; clone_size: -; d_call: -; cdr3_aa: CAWSRLPGERMGQYF; cdr3_nt: TGTGCCTGGAGCCGACTCCCGGGGGAGAGGATGGGACAGTACTTC
v_call: TRBV29-1; j_call: TRBJ1-4; clone_size: -; d_call: -; cdr3_aa: CSGRTAEKLFF; cdr3_nt: TGCAGCGGTAGGACCGCCGAAAAACTGTTTTTT
v_call: TRBV28; j_call: TRBJ1-2; clone_size: -; d_call: -; cdr3_aa: CASSPPQGGGYTF; cdr3_nt: TGTGCCAGCAGTCCCCCACAGGGAGGCGGCTACACCTTC
v_call: TRBV27; j_call: TRBJ2-1; clone_size: -; d_call: -; cdr3_aa: CASSLARGSGSEQFF; cdr3_nt: TGTGCCAGCAGTTTGGCCAGGGGATCGGGGAGTGAGCAGTTCTTC
v_call: TRBV9; j_call: TRBJ1-6; clone_size: once; d_call: -; cdr3_aa: CASSPHPSSYNSPLHF; cdr3_nt: TGTGCCAGCAGCCCCCACCCTAGCTCCTATAATTCACCCCTCCACTTT
v_call: TRBV4-1; j_call: TRBJ2-7; clone_size: once; d_call: TRBD2; cdr3_aa: CASSQTSGNYEQYF; cdr3_nt: TGCGCCAGCAGCCAGACTAGCGGCAACTACGAGCAGTACTTC
v_call: TRBV3-1/TRBV3-2; j_call: TRBJ1-3; clone_size: -; d_call: -; cdr3_aa: CASSQRGNGNTIYF; cdr3_nt: TGTGCCAGCAGCCAACGAGGTAACGGAAACACCATATATTTT
v_call: TRBV10-3; j_call: TRBJ1-2; clone_size: -; d_call: TRBD1; cdr3_aa: CAITGVRDYGYTF; cdr3_nt: TGTGCCATAACAGGGGTGAGGGACTATGGCTACACCTTC
v_call: TRBV11-2; j_call: TRBJ2-2; clone_size: -; d_call: -; cdr3_aa: CASSHADASQAGELFF; cdr3_nt: TGTGCCAGCAGCCATGCGGACGCCAGCCAGGCCGGGGAGCTGTTTTTT